The text below deals with one TCR beta chain. Original processing methods: Scientists estimated how many nucleated cells there were by amplifying reference gene primers. Here immunoSEQ multiplex PCR was the method, and the copy in TCRdb shows in-frame clones only, minus some. V, J and clone size derive from that table, while D and trimming were established from the DNA sequence. This table has approximately 250,000 clones, about 88% appearing once. Patients in Seattle were enrolled during active infection, then followed longitudinally. This entry is derived from a study of blood T cell repertoires in COVID-19. Whole-study context: Samples representing acute and convalescent COVID-19 were sourced from the United States, Italy and Spain. The cDNA or gDNA used as material had been derived from T cells, B-cell-depleted T cells, or PBMCs.

The V gene's germline CDR1 is SGDLS and CDR2 YYNGEE. J was trimmed by 4 bases and V by 3 bases; bases with no gene match: 4. CDR3 length equals 15 residues. The sample comprised peripheral blood. J is TRBJ2-5 and V is TRBV9; TRBD2 matches at 12 bases. This receptor was obtained from a woman in her 70s with COVID-19, enrolled during active disease. DNA of the CDR3: TGTGCCAGCAGCGGACTAGCGGGGGTTGGAGAGACCCAGTACTTC. Translated: CASSGLAGVGETQYF.